The 4 T cell receptor beta chains listed next were all sequenced from one sample in a study of control samples from healthy donors and cancer patients. TCRdb's table, derived via immunoSEQ multiplex PCR, lists solely in-frame clones and lacks some. The table records 150,000 to 200,000 clones, almost 90% of them present only once. The sequenced material came from blood. These receptors were obtained from a woman in her 30s in good health.

The J gene is TRBJ1-1, the V gene TRBV19; no clear D gene. CDR3 length: 14 amino acids. The germline gives CDR1 LNHDA, CDR2 SQIVND (reference sequence). The V end lost 5 bases, the J end lost 4 bases, and 14 bases lay between the germline ends. CDR3 protein: CASSPAGHSTEAFF. The DNA of the CDR3 is TGTGCCAGTAGTCCAGCCGGTCATAGCACTGAAGCTTTCTTT.

This sequence joins TRBV7-9 and TRBJ1-1; D is undetermined. This CDR3 comprises 15 residues. V was trimmed by 1 base and J by 1 base, leaving 10 bases between them. Germline lookup yields CDR1 SEHNR and CDR2 FQNEAQ (reference sequence). The CDR3 loop is CASSLGPHTNTEAFF. CDR3 nucleotides: TGTGCCAGCAGCTTAGGGCCCCACACGAACACTGAAGCTTTCTTT.

This chain joins TRBV2 and TRBJ2-1; 11 bases align to TRBD2. Germline values: CDR1 SNHLY, CDR2 FYNNEI. The length of the CDR3 is 14 residues. Unmatched junction bases numbered 11, after V lost 7 bases and J lost 12 bases. The CDR3 protein is CASTAGTSGLGQFF. Here the CDR3 DNA reads TGTGCCAGCACTGCCGGGACTAGCGGCCTGGGGCAGTTCTTC.

This chain uses TRBV10-3 with TRBJ1-3, with 9 bases matching TRBD1. The trim removed 2 bases at V and 0 bases at J, leaving 8 bases unmatched. The CDR3 is 18 residues long. Germline V gives CDR1 ENHRY, CDR2 SYGVKD. This CDR3 reads CAISEIGQGRISGNTIYF. CDR3 DNA sequence: TGTGCCATCAGTGAGATTGGACAGGGGCGTATCTCTGGAAACACCATATATTTT.